This TCR beta chain emerged from a study of blood T cells in healthy people across ages. Only a few counts were recorded for this clonotype. The antigen is unknown. Using a J-beta primer mix together with a sample-barcoded 5' primer, a second PCR was run for roughly 6 to 12 cycles. TCRdb used MiXCR to reprocess the 5' RACE reads, holding one entry per CDR3 protein. The table shows 1.8 million or so distinct CDR3 sequences, with 30% to 40% occurring only once. Study-level findings and limits: Observed TCR beta diversity per million T cells went down as age went up. This fall followed a roughly linear course with age.

The sequence came from a human donor in good health. Sequenced material: blood.

CDR3 coding DNA: TGTGCCAGCAGCCAAGAGACGAGGAGCTCCTACAATGAGCAGTTCTTC. Its translation is CASSQETRSSYNEQFF. This chain joins TRBV14 and TRBJ2-1; D remains ambiguous. The CDR3 spans 16 residues. Between the trimmed V and J ends, which lost 0 bases and 0 bases, there was a span of 9 bases. Germline V gene sequence: CDR1 SGHDN, CDR2 FVKESK.